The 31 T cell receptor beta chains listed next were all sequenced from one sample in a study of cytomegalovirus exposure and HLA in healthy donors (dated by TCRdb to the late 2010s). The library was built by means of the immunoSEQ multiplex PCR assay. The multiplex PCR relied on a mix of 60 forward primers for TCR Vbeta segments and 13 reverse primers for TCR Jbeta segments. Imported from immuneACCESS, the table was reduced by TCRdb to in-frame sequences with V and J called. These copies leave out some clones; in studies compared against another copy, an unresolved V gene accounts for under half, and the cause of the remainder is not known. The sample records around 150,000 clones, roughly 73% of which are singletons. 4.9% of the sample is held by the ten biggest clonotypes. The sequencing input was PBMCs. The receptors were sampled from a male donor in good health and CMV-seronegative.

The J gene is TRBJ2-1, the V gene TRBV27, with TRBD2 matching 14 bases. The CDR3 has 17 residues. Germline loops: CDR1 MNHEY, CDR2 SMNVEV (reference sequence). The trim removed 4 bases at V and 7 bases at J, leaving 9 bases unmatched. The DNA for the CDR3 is TGTGCCAGCAGTTCCTGGACTAGCGGGGGGCCGGTGAATGAGCAGTTCTTC. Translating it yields CASSSWTSGGPVNEQFF.

CDR3 in DNA: TGTGCCGTCCAAACAACCGAGCAGTACTTC. It is translated as CAVQTTEQYF. The chain carries TRBV10-3 and TRBJ2-7; D unresolved. V was cut by 11 bases and J by 6 bases, with 11 bases left in between. The CDR3 has 10 amino acids. Germline CDR1 ENHRY, CDR2 SYGVKD.

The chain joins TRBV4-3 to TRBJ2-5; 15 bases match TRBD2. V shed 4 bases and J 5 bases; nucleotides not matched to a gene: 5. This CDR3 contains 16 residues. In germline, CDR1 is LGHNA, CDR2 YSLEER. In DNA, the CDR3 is TGCGCCAGCAGCCGTGGACTAGCGGGAGGGTATGAGACCCAGTACTTC. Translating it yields CASSRGLAGGYETQYF.

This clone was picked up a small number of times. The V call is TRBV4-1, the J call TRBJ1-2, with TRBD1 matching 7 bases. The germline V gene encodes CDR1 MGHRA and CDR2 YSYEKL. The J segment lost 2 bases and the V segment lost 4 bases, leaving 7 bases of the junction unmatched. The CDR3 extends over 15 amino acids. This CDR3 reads CASSPTEGANYGYTF. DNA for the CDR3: TGCGCCAGCAGCCCGACTGAGGGGGCCAACTATGGCTACACCTTC.

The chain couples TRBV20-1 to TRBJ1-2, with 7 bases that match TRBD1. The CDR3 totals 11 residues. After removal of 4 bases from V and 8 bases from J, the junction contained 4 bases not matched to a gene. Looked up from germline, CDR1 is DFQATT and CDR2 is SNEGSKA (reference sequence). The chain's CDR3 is CSATTGHGYTF. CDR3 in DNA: TGCAGTGCTACGACAGGGCACGGCTACACCTTC.

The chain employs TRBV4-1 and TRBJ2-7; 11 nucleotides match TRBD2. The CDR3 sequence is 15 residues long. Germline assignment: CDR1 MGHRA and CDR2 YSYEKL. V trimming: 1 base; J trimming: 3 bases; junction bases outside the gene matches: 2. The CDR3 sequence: CASSQVAGGDYEQYF. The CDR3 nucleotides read TGCGCCAGCAGCCAAGTAGCGGGAGGGGACTACGAGCAGTACTTC.

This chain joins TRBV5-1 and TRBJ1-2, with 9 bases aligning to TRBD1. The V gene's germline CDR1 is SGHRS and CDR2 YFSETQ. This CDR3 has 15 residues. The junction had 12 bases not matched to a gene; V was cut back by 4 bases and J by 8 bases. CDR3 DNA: TGCGCCAGCAGCCCCGGGGACAGGGCGGCGGGGGGCTACACCTTC. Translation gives CASSPGDRAAGGYTF.

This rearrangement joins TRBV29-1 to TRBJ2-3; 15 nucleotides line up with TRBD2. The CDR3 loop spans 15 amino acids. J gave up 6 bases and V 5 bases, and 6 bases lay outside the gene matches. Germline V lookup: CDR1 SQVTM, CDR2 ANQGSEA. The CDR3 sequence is CSVSTGLAGGDTQYF. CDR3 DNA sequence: TGCAGCGTTTCCACAGGACTAGCGGGAGGGGATACGCAGTATTTT.

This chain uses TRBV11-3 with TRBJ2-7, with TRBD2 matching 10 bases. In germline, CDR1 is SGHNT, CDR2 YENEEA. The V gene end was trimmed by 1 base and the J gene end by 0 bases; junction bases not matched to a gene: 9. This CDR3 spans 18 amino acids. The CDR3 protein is CASSLGTSGHQSSYEQYF. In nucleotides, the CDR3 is TGTGCCAGCAGCTTAGGGACTAGCGGACACCAAAGCTCCTACGAGCAGTACTTC.

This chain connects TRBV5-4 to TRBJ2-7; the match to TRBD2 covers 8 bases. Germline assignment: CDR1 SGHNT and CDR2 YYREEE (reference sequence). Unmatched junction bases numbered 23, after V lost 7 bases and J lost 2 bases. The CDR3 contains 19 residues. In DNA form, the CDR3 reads TGTGCCAGCGGGGGCCTTTCAGCGGGAGAGGGGGGGAACACCTACGAGCAGTACTTC. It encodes CASGGLSAGEGGNTYEQYF. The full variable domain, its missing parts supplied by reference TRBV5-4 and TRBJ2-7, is ETGVTQSPTHLIKTRGQQVTLRCSSQSGHNTVSWYQQALGQGPQFIFQYYREEENGRGNFPPRFSGLQFPNYSSELNVNALELDDSALYLCASGGLSAGEGGNTYEQYFGPGTRLTVT.

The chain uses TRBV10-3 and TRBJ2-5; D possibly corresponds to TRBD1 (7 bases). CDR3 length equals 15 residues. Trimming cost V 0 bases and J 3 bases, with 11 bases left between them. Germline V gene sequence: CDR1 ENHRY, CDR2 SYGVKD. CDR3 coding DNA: TGTGCCATCAGTGAGTCGCCAGGGGGGAAAGAGACCCAGTACTTC. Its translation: CAISESPGGKETQYF.

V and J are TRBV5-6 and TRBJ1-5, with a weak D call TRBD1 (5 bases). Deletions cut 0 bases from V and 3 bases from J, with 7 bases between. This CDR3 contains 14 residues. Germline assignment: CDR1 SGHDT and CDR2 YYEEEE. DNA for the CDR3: TGTGCCAGCAGCTTGGGACAGCTCAATCAGCCCCAGCATTTT. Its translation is CASSLGQLNQPQHF.

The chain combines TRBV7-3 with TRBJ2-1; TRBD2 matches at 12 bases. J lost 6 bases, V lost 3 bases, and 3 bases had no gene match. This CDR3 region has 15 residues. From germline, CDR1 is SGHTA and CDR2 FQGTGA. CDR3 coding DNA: TGTGCCAGCAGCTTCCGACTAGCGGGGGCCAATGAGCAGTTCTTC. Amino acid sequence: CASSFRLAGANEQFF.

The CDR3 loop reads CASSRRGGAGGTQYF. The CDR3 nucleotides read TGTGCCAGCAGCCGCCGGGGGGGAGCGGGAGGTACGCAGTATTTT. The chain couples TRBV28 to TRBJ2-3, with 9 bases aligning to TRBD2. J was trimmed by 8 bases and V by 6 bases; bases with no gene match: 12. Germline CDR1 and CDR2: MDHEN and SYDVKM. The CDR3 contains 15 residues.

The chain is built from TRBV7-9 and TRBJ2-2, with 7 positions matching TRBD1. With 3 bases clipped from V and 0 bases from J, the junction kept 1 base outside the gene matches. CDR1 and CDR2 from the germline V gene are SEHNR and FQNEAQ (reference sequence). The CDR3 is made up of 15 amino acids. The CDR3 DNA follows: TGTGCCAGCAGCTTCGGGACAGCGAACACCGGGGAGCTGTTTTTT. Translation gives CASSFGTANTGELFF.

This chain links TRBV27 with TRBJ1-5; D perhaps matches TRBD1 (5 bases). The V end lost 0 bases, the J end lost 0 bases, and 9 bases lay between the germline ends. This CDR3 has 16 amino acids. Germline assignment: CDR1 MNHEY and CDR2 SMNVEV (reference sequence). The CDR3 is CASSLSRVDSNQPQHF. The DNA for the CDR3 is TGTGCCAGCAGTTTATCCAGGGTCGATAGCAATCAGCCCCAGCATTTT.

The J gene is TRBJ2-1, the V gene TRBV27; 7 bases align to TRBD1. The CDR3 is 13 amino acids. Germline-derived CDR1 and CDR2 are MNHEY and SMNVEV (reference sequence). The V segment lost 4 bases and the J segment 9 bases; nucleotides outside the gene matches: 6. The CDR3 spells CASSYRTGREQFF. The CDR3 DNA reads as TGTGCCAGCAGTTATCGGACAGGTCGTGAGCAGTTCTTC.

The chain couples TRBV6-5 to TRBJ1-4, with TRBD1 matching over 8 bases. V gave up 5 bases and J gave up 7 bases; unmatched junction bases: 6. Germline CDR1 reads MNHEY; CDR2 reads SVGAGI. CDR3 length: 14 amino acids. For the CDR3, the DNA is TGTGCCAGCAGTGATACAGGGGGGATTGAAAAACTGTTTTTT. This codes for CASSDTGGIEKLFF.

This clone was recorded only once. Here the CDR3 DNA reads TGTGCCAGCAGCCAGGTCCTGCGGGCTGGGGCCAACGTCCTGACTTTC. Its translation: CASSQVLRAGANVLTF. This chain uses TRBV7-9 with TRBJ2-6; perhaps TRBD2 as D (5 bases). This CDR3 contains 16 residues. The V gene lost 5 bases and the J gene lost 2 bases, with 13 bases spanning the gap. The V gene's germline CDR1 is SEHNR and CDR2 FQNEAQ (reference sequence).

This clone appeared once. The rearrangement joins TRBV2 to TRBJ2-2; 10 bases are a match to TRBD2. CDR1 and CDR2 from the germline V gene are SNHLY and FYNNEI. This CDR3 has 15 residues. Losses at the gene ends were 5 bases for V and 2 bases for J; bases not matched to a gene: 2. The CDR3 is CASSIAGGNTGELFF. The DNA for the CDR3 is TGTGCCAGCAGTATAGCGGGGGGAAACACCGGGGAGCTGTTTTTT.

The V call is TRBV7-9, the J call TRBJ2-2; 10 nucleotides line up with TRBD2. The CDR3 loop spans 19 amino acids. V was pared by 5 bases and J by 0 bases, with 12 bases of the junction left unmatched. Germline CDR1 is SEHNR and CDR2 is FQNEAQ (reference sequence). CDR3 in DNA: TGTGCCAGCAGCCCTTCCAGAGGACTAGCGGCTACGAACACCGGGGAGCTGTTTTTT. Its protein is CASSPSRGLAATNTGELFF. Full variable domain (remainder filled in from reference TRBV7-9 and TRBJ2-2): DTGVSQNPRHKITKRGQNVTFRCDPISEHNRLYWYRQTLGQGPEFLTYFQNEAQLEKSRLLSDRFSAERPKGSFSTLEIQRTEQGDSAMYLCASSPSRGLAATNTGELFFGEGSRLTVL.

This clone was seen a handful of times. The CDR3 DNA is TGTGCCAGCAGCTTAGTGCTAGGGCAGTACTTC. Protein product: CASSLVLGQYF. The chain employs TRBV11-2 and TRBJ2-7; D remains ambiguous. Trimming took off 1 base at V and 9 bases at J, with 7 bases between the two ends. Germline CDR1 SGHAT, CDR2 FQNNGV. The CDR3 length is 11 residues.

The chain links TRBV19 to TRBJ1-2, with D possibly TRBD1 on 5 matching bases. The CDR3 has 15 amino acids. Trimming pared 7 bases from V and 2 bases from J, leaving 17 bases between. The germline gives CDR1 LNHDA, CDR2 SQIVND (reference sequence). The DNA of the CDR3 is TGTGCCAGTACCGACGCCCGCGGGGCCAACTATGGCTACACCTTC. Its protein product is CASTDARGANYGYTF.

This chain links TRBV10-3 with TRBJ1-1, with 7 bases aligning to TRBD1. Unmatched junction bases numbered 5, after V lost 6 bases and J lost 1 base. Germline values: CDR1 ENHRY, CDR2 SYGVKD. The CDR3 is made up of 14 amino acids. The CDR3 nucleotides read TGTGCCATCAGATGGGACAGCGAGAACACTGAAGCTTTCTTT. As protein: CAIRWDSENTEAFF.

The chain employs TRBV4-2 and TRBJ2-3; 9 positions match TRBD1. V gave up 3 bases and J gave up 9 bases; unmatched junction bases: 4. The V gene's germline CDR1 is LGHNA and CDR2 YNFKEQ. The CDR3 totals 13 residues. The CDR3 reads CASSQRQGDTQYF. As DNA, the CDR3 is TGTGCCAGCAGCCAGAGACAGGGGGACACGCAGTATTTT.

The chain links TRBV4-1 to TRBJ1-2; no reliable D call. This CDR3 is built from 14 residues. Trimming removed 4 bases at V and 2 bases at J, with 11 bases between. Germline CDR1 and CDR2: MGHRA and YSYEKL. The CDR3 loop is CASSPGLANYGYTF. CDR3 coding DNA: TGCGCCAGCAGCCCGGGCCTAGCCAACTATGGCTACACCTTC.

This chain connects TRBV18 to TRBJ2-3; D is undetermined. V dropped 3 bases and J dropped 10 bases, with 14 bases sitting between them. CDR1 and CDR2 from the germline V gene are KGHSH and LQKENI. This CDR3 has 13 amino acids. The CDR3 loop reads CASSPPLEFPQYF. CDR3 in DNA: TGTGCCAGCTCACCGCCTCTAGAGTTCCCGCAGTATTTT.

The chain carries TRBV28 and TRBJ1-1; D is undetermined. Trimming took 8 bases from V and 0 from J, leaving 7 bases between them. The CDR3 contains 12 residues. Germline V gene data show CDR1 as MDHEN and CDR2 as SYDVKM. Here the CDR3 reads CASERMNTEAFF. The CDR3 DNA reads TGTGCCAGCGAGAGGATGAACACTGAAGCTTTCTTT.

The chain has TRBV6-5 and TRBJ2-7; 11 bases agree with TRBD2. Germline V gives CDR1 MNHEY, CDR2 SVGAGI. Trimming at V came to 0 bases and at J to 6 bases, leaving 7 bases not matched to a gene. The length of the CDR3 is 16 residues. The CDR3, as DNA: TGTGCCAGCAGTTACTCCACTAGCGGGAGACCGCCCGAGCAGTACTTC. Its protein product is CASSYSTSGRPPEQYF.

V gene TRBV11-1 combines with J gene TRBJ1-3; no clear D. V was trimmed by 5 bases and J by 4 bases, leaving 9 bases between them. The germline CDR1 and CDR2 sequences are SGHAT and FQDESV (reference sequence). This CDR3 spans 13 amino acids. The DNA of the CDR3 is TGTGCCAGCAGCCAAACGGAGGGAAACACCATATATTTT. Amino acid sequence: CASSQTEGNTIYF.

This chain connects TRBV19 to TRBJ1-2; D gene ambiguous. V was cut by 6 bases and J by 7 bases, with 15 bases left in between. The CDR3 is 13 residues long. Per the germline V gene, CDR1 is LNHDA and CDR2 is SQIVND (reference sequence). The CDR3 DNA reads TGTGCCAGTAGCCGGGGTGCCTTGGGTGGCTACACCTTC. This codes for CASSRGALGGYTF. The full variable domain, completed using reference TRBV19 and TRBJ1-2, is DGGITQSPKYLFRKEGQNVTLSCEQNLNHDAMYWYRQDPGQGLRLIYYSQIVNDFQKGDIAEGYSVSREKKESFPLTVTSAQKNPTAFYLCASSRGALGGYTFGSGTRLTVV.